This is a list of T cell receptor beta chains from one sample in a study of vaccination and CD4 T cells after COVID-19. What these receptors recognize is not known. TCRdb called the PCR reads again in MiXCR, with one record for every CDR3 protein. The data show 7,600 or so distinct CDR3 sequences, around 66% seen once. This material consisted of cultured CD4+ T cells from blood, taken after SARS-CoV-2 vaccination. The receptors here all came from a human donor with COVID-19. CDR3s include the opening cysteine and the closing phenylalanine or tryptophan. D genes are given only for firm matches. Clone size is stated in some rows and not others, as once, few, many or a class when expanded.

j_gene	abundance	d_gene	v_gene	CDR3aa	CDR3nt
TRBJ1-2	-	-	TRBV7-8	CASSPTAFYGYTF	TGTGCCAGCAGCCCAACAGCGTTCTATGGCTACACCTTC
TRBJ1-6	-	-	TRBV18	CASSLKEGGSPLHF	TGTGCCAGCTCCCTGAAGGAAGGTGGTTCACCCCTCCACTTT
TRBJ2-5	-	TRBD2	TRBV11-3	CASSSGTSGQETQYF	TGTGCCAGCAGCTCCGGGACTAGCGGCCAAGAGACCCAGTACTTC
TRBJ2-5	-	TRBD1	TRBV6-9	CASSFSGTVQETQYF	TGTGCCAGCAGTTTTTCCGGGACAGTACAAGAGACCCAGTACTTC
TRBJ2-7	few	TRBD1	TRBV24-1	CATSRAGGNHEQYF	TGTGCCACCAGTAGGGCAGGGGGTAATCACGAGCAGTACTTC
TRBJ2-3	once	-	TRBV7-2	CASSSPPSTDTQYF	TGTGCCAGCAGCTCGCCCCCCAGCACAGATACGCAGTATTTT
TRBJ1-5	once	-	TRBV10-1	CASSESVGGPPQHF	TGCGCCAGCAGTGAGTCGGTAGGCGGTCCGCCCCAGCATTTT
TRBJ2-7	-	-	TRBV11-1	CASSLDSFDEQYF	TGTGCCAGCAGCCTCGACAGTTTCGACGAGCAGTACTTC
TRBJ1-2	-	TRBD1	TRBV6-2/TRBV6-3	CASSPGQGRAYGYTF	TGTGCCAGCAGTCCCGGACAGGGAAGGGCCTATGGCTACACCTTC
TRBJ2-1	-	-	TRBV20-1	CSASMMNEQFF	TGCAGTGCTAGTATGATGAATGAGCAGTTCTTC
TRBJ2-3	-	TRBD1	TRBV7-2	CASTRTGRTDTQYF	TGTGCCAGCACCCGGACAGGGAGAACAGATACGCAGTATTTT
TRBJ2-5	-	-	TRBV7-9	CASSPLRSPKGETQYF	TGTGCCAGCAGCCCTCTGAGGTCCCCCAAGGGGGAGACCCAGTACTTC
TRBJ1-6	few	-	TRBV6-1	CASNARDGSPLHF	TGTGCCAGCAACGCCAGGGACGGATCACCCCTCCACTTT
TRBJ1-3	few	TRBD1	TRBV20-1	CSARDRVTLSGNTIYF	TGCAGTGCTAGGGACAGGGTGACCCTCTCTGGAAACACCATATATTTT
TRBJ1-1	-	-	TRBV7-9	CASSLATENTEAFF	TGTGCCAGCAGCTTAGCGACAGAGAACACTGAAGCTTTCTTT
TRBJ2-5	once	-	TRBV2	CASRSRGARETQYF	TGTGCCAGCAGGTCTAGGGGGGCTCGTGAGACCCAGTACTTC
TRBJ2-4	-	-	TRBV7-2	CASSLAVSALAKNIQYF	TGTGCCAGCAGCTTAGCGGTCAGTGCCCTAGCCAAAAACATTCAGTACTTC
TRBJ1-2	-	-	TRBV7-9	CASSLLVGTPNYGYTF	TGTGCCAGCAGCTTATTGGTGGGAACCCCGAACTATGGCTACACCTTC
TRBJ1-2	-	-	TRBV3-1	CASSSRGATKGYTF	TGTGCCAGCAGCTCCAGAGGGGCCACTAAGGGCTACACCTTC
TRBJ1-1	-	TRBD1	TRBV5-4	CASSLRGQGILAEAFF	TGTGCCAGCAGCTTGAGGGGACAGGGGATATTGGCTGAAGCTTTCTTT
TRBJ2-5	few	TRBD2	TRBV7-7	CASSLTGGTSAETQYF	TGTGCTAGCAGCCTCACCGGGGGGACTAGTGCAGAGACCCAGTACTTC
TRBJ1-2	few	-	TRBV20-1	CSAREEGGIYGYTF	TGCAGTGCTAGAGAGGAAGGGGGGATCTATGGCTACACCTTC
TRBJ1-2	once	-	TRBV20-1	CSANTGKSGYTF	TGCAGTGCTAACACAGGGAAATCTGGCTACACCTTC
TRBJ2-3	-	-	TRBV28	CASSIKLQDTQYF	TGTGCCAGCAGTATCAAACTCCAGGATACGCAGTATTTT
TRBJ2-6	-	-	TRBV27	CASSLSVQGLAGANVLTF	TGTGCCAGCAGTTTATCCGTTCAGGGGCTCGCTGGGGCCAACGTCCTGACTTTC
TRBJ2-3	-	-	TRBV7-9	CASSLTGVTDTQYF	TGTGCCAGCAGCTTAACGGGGGTCACAGATACGCAGTATTTT
TRBJ1-2	-	TRBD1	TRBV20-1	CSAGDRGSYGYTF	TGCAGTGCCGGGGACAGGGGTTCCTATGGCTACACCTTC
TRBJ1-5	-	-	TRBV28	CASSSSNRPQHF	TGTGCCAGCAGTTCTTCCAATAGGCCCCAGCATTTT
TRBJ1-2	-	TRBD1	TRBV19	CASSVQGTNYGYTF	TGTGCCAGTAGCGTACAGGGGACGAACTATGGCTACACCTTC
TRBJ1-1	-	-	TRBV7-9	CASSPKHRVGTEAFF	TGTGCCAGCAGCCCTAAACACAGGGTTGGGACTGAAGCTTTCTTT
TRBJ1-5	-	-	TRBV7-8	CASSLGQDAQPQHF	TGTGCCAGCAGCTTAGGACAGGATGCTCAGCCCCAGCATTTT
TRBJ2-6	-	-	TRBV15	CATSVEVGSGANVLTF	TGTGCCACCAGCGTGGAAGTTGGCTCTGGGGCCAACGTCCTGACTTTC
TRBJ1-1	once	-	TRBV2	CASSEARSTEAFF	TGTGCCAGCAGTGAAGCGAGGAGCACTGAAGCTTTCTTT
TRBJ2-2	-	-	TRBV20-1	CSAIPILNTGELFF	TGCAGTGCCATCCCCATCCTGAACACCGGGGAGCTGTTTTTT
TRBJ2-4	-	TRBD2	TRBV6-1	CASGPWGLGLKMIQYF	TGTGCCAGCGGCCCTTGGGGACTAGGTCTCAAGATGATTCAGTACTTC
TRBJ1-5	once	-	TRBV20-1	CSARFANQPQHF	TGCAGTGCTAGATTCGCTAATCAGCCCCAGCATTTT
TRBJ1-5	-	TRBD1	TRBV28	CASSSGQGEKHF	TGTGCCAGCAGTTCAGGACAGGGAGAGAAGCATTTT
TRBJ1-3	-	-	TRBV7-8	CASSLSSGPGNTIYF	TGTGCCAGCAGCTTAAGTTCGGGGCCTGGAAACACCATATATTTT
TRBJ1-6	-	-	TRBV20-1	CSARPTDNSPLHF	TGCAGTGCTCGCCCAACCGATAATTCACCCCTCCACTTT
TRBJ2-5	-	-	TRBV4-1	CASSQMGPQETQYF	TGCGCCAGCAGCCAAATGGGGCCCCAAGAGACCCAGTACTTC
TRBJ2-2	-	-	TRBV7-7	CASSLGAESNTGELFF	TGTGCTAGCAGCTTAGGTGCAGAATCGAACACCGGGGAGCTGTTTTTT
TRBJ1-6	-	-	TRBV28	CASTRGRWDNSPLHF	TGTGCCAGCACCAGGGGTAGGTGGGATAATTCACCCCTCCACTTT
TRBJ1-1	-	-	TRBV6-1	CASGRRMKDTEAFF	TGTGCCAGCGGTCGGAGAATGAAGGACACTGAAGCTTTCTTT
TRBJ2-7	-	-	TRBV7-8	CASTTGEGNYEQYF	TGTGCCAGCACCACCGGGGAAGGGAACTACGAGCAGTACTTC
TRBJ2-7	-	TRBD2	TRBV28	CASSSPGLAGPQYF	TGTGCCAGCAGTTCCCCCGGACTAGCGGGGCCGCAGTACTTC
TRBJ2-3	once	TRBD1	TRBV7-2	CASSLAGTGVTDTQYF	TGTGCCAGCAGCTTGGCCGGGACAGGAGTCACAGATACGCAGTATTTT
TRBJ2-3	few	TRBD2	TRBV20-1	CSALSGGTDTQYF	TGCAGTGCTCTTAGCGGGGGCACAGATACGCAGTATTTT
TRBJ2-2	-	-	TRBV7-7	CASSLADNPGELFF	TGTGCTAGCAGCCTCGCGGACAATCCCGGGGAGCTGTTTTTT
TRBJ1-1	few	-	TRBV19	CASSLQGNTEAFF	TGTGCCAGTAGCTTACAGGGGAACACTGAAGCTTTCTTT
TRBJ2-5	-	-	TRBV12-3/TRBV12-4	CASSGSGPETQYF	TGTGCCAGCAGTGGTTCGGGCCCAGAGACCCAGTACTTC
TRBJ2-5	-	-	TRBV7-7	CASSLGAGETQYF	TGTGCTAGCAGCTTAGGAGCGGGAGAGACCCAGTACTTC
TRBJ1-5	-	-	TRBV12-3/TRBV12-4	CASSLGVHQPQHF	TGTGCCAGCAGTTTAGGTGTTCATCAGCCCCAGCATTTT
TRBJ2-3	-	-	TRBV7-7	CASSLYESSTDTQYF	TGTGCTAGCAGCTTGTACGAGTCTAGCACAGATACGCAGTATTTT
TRBJ1-1	-	-	TRBV6-1	CASWGAEAFF	TGTGCCAGTTGGGGCGCTGAAGCTTTCTTT
TRBJ2-1	few	-	TRBV18	CASSPYKDSLLLSYNEQFF	TGTGCCAGCTCGCCATATAAGGACAGTCTTTTACTCTCCTACAATGAGCAGTTCTTC
TRBJ2-5	-	-	TRBV20-1	CSAVTLVETQYF	TGCAGTGCTGTGACACTCGTGGAGACCCAGTACTTC
TRBJ1-4	-	TRBD1	TRBV19	CAISTGPNEKLFF	TGTGCCATTTCGACAGGGCCTAATGAAAAACTGTTTTTT
TRBJ1-6	medium-sized	-	TRBV6-5	CASSYLGTPSSPLHF	TGTGCCAGCAGTTACTTGGGAACACCTAGTTCACCCCTCCACTTT
TRBJ2-7	-	-	TRBV4-2	CASSPTRAISYEQYF	TGTGCCAGCAGCCCCACCCGGGCTATCTCCTACGAGCAGTACTTC
TRBJ2-3	-	TRBD2	TRBV20-1	CSARGRLAGGADTQYF	TGCAGTGCTAGAGGGAGACTAGCGGGGGGGGCAGATACGCAGTATTTT